The rows below give T cell receptor beta chains drawn from one sample of a study of shared clonotypes between healthy human individuals. TCRdb's copy holds only in-frame clones and misses some; the assay was immunoSEQ multiplex PCR. The sample lists approximately 1,500,000 clones, 98% seen once, with 0.4% to 0.45% in the top ten. Sequences were obtained from naive CD4+ T cells sorted from blood. Source of these receptors: a man aged 25-40 years in good health. The CDR3 runs from the conserved cysteine through the conserved F or W. The D gene is left open where the match is weak. Clone size is given for some rows only: seen once, a few or many times, or a class if the clone is expanded.

v_call	d_call	j_call	clone_size	cdr3_aa	cdr3_nt
TRBV18	TRBD2	TRBJ2-2	NA	CASSTSGLGNTGELFF	TGTGCCAGCTCAACATCGGGACTAGGGAACACCGGGGAGCTGTTTTTT
TRBV18	NA	TRBJ2-5	NA	CASSQLRQGQIQETQYF	TGTGCCAGCTCACAACTAAGGCAGGGTCAAATTCAAGAGACCCAGTACTTC
TRBV1	NA	TRBJ2-3	NA	CTSSRLAASSNTDTQYF	TGCACCAGCAGCCGACTAGCAGCAAGTAGCAACACAGATACGCAGTATTTT
TRBV7-6	TRBD1	TRBJ2-7	NA	CASSLARQGGYEQYF	TGTGCCAGCAGCTTAGCGAGACAGGGTGGCTACGAGCAGTACTTC
TRBV6-4	NA	TRBJ1-2	NA	CASRLAPQNYGYTF	TGTGCCAGCCGCCTGGCACCACAGAACTATGGCTACACCTTC
TRBV9	TRBD1	TRBJ2-5	NA	CASSVYQGQGRETQYF	TGTGCCAGCAGCGTATATCAGGGACAGGGGCGCGAGACCCAGTACTTC
TRBV29-1	NA	TRBJ2-1	NA	CSVGTLEQFF	TGCAGCGTTGGGACACTGGAGCAGTTCTTC
TRBV11-2	TRBD1	TRBJ1-1	NA	CASRGQGLLYTEAFF	TGTGCCAGCAGAGGACAGGGGCTTTTGTACACTGAAGCTTTCTTT
TRBV9	TRBD2	TRBJ2-2	NA	CASTWREIPNTGELFF	TGTGCCAGCACTTGGCGGGAGATACCGAACACCGGGGAGCTGTTTTTT
TRBV6-4	NA	TRBJ2-5	NA	CASSLGGQETQYF	TGTGCCAGCAGTCTAGGGGGTCAAGAGACCCAGTACTTC
TRBV28	TRBD2	TRBJ2-1	NA	CASSLGLAGVGREQFF	TGTGCCAGCAGTCTGGGACTAGCGGGAGTTGGACGGGAGCAGTTCTTC
TRBV7-2	TRBD1	TRBJ1-2	once	CASRKGQDYGYTF	TGTGCCAGCAGGAAGGGACAGGACTATGGCTACACCTTC
TRBV7-2	NA	TRBJ2-7	once	CASSLGRVYEQYF	TGTGCCAGCAGCTTAGGGCGAGTATACGAGCAGTACTTC
TRBV5-1	NA	TRBJ2-7	NA	CASSLARSLPHEQYF	TGCGCCAGCAGCTTGGCCCGGTCCCTACCCCACGAGCAGTACTTC
TRBV7-9	NA	TRBJ1-1	NA	CASSLGINRVGTEAFF	TGTGCCAGCAGCTTAGGGATAAATAGGGTAGGCACTGAAGCTTTCTTT
TRBV7-8	NA	TRBJ2-5	NA	CASSLDAVQETQYF	TGTGCCAGCAGCTTAGATGCCGTTCAAGAGACCCAGTACTTC
TRBV6-1	NA	TRBJ1-2	NA	CASRTTRLYGYTF	TGTGCCAGCAGAACTACACGGCTCTATGGCTACACCTTC
TRBV7-2	NA	TRBJ2-3	NA	CASSPRVGYTDTQYF	TGTGCCAGCAGTCCTAGGGTGGGATACACAGATACGCAGTATTTT
TRBV5-6	TRBD1	TRBJ1-1	NA	CASTRGTANTEAFF	TGTGCCAGCACCAGGGGGACAGCGAACACTGAAGCTTTCTTT
TRBV5-1	TRBD2	TRBJ2-7	NA	CASSPRGGESYEQYF	TGCGCCAGCAGCCCGCGCGGGGGGGAGTCCTACGAGCAGTACTTC
TRBV28	NA	TRBJ2-7	NA	CASSTDTYEQYF	TGTGCCAGCAGTACTGATACCTACGAGCAGTACTTC
TRBV5-1	NA	TRBJ2-7	NA	CASSLGLADSYEQYF	TGCGCCAGCAGCTTGGGACTGGCCGACTCCTACGAGCAGTACTTC
TRBV9	NA	TRBJ2-3	NA	CASSDLEWDESTDTQYF	TGTGCCAGCAGCGACCTCGAATGGGACGAAAGCACAGATACGCAGTATTTT
TRBV15	TRBD1	TRBJ2-5	NA	CATSRADRVTETQYF	TGTGCCACCAGCAGAGCCGACAGGGTAACAGAGACCCAGTACTTC